This T cell receptor (beta chain) was recovered during a study of blood T cell repertoires in COVID-19. The overall study: From the United States, Italy and Spain came samples of acute and convalescent COVID-19. PBMCs, B-cell-depleted T cells, or T cells provided the cDNA or gDNA that made up the material.

The repertoire was sequenced with immunoSEQ multiplex PCR; TCRdb's copy has only in-frame clones and lacks some. The table lists about 33,000 clones, about 90% of them singletons, with around 6.5% in the top ten. This sequence was found in a human donor in a cohort sampled during active COVID-19. Sequences were obtained from peripheral blood.

CDR3 DNA sequence: TGTGCCAGCTCACCACCTAGCGGGGGAGCCTACGAGCAGTACTTC. Its translation is CASSPPSGGAYEQYF. The gene calls are TRBV18 and TRBJ2-7; TRBD2 aligns across 9 bases. J lost 2 bases, V lost 0 bases, and 2 bases had no gene match. The germline CDR1 and CDR2 sequences are KGHSH and LQKENI. CDR3 length: 15 residues.